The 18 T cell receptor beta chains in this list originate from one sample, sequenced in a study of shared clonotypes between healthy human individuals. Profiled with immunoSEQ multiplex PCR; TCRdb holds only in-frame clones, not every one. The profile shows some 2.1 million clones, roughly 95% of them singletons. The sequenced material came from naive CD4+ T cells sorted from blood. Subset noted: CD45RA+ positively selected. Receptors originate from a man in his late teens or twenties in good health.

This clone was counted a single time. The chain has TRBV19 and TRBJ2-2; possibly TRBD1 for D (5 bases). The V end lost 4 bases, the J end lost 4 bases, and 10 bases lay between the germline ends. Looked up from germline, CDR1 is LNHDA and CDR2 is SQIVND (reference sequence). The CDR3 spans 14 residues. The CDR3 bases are TGTGCCAGTAGTACAGGGTTGGGCACCGGGGAGCTGTTTTTT. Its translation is CASSTGLGTGELFF.

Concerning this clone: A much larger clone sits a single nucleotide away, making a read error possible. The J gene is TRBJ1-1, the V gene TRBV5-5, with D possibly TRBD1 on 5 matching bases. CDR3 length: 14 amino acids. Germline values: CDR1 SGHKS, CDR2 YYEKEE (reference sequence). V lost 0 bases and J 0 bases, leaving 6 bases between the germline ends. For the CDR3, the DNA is TGTGCCAGCAGCTTGGGACAGATGAACACTGAAGCTTTCTTT. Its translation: CASSLGQMNTEAFF.

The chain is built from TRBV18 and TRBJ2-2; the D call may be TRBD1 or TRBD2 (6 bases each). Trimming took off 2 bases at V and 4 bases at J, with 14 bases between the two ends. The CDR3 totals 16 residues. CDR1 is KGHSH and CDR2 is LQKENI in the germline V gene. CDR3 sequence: CASSPGGTPPTGELFF. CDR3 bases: TGTGCCAGCTCACCAGGGGGGACACCACCCACCGGGGAGCTGTTTTTT.

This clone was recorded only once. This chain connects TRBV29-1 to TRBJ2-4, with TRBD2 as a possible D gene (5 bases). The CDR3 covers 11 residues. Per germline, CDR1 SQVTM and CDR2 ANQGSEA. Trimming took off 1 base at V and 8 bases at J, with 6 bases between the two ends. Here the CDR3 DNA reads TGCAGCGTTGAAGCGCGGGACATTCAGTACTTC. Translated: CSVEARDIQYF.

CDR3 nucleotides: TGCAGTGCTCCTCACTCAGATACGCAGTATTTT. This gives the protein CSAPHSDTQYF. The rearrangement uses TRBV20-1 and TRBJ2-3; D remains unclear. The CDR3 loop spans 11 amino acids. Germline lookup yields CDR1 DFQATT and CDR2 SNEGSKA (reference sequence). Trimming removed 5 bases at V and 4 bases at J, with 7 bases between.

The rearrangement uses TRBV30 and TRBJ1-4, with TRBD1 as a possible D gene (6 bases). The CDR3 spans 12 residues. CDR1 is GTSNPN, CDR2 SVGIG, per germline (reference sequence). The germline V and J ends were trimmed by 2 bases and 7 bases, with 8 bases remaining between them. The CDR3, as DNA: TGTGCCTGGAGTTCAGGGGTTGAAAAACTGTTTTTT. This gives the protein CAWSSGVEKLFF.

The CDR3 loop is CASSQDPSGSSYNEQFF. In nucleotides, the CDR3 is TGCGCCAGCAGCCAAGATCCTAGCGGGAGCTCCTACAATGAGCAGTTCTTC. The chain is built from TRBV4-3 and TRBJ2-1; 10 bases agree with TRBD2. The V gene's germline CDR1 is LGHNA and CDR2 YSLEER. The CDR3 length is 17 residues. V shed 0 bases and J 0 bases; nucleotides not matched to a gene: 2.

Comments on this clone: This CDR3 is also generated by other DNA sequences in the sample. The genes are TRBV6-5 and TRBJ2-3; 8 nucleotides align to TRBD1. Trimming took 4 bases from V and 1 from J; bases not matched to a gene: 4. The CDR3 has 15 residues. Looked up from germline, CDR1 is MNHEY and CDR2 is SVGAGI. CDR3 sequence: CASSSPGQGTDTQYF. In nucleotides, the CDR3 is TGTGCCAGCAGTTCCCCGGGACAGGGCACAGATACGCAGTATTTT.

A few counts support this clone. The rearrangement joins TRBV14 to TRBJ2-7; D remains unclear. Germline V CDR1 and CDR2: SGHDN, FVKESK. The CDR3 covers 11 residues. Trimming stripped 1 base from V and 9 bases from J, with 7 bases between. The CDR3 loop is CASSQGNRQYF. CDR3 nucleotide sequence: TGTGCCAGCAGCCAAGGGAACAGGCAGTACTTC.

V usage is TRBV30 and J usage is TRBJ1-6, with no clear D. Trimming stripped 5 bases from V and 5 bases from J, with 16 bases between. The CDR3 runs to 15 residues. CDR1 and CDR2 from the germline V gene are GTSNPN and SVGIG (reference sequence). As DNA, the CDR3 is TGTGCCTGGCGCCTTAAAGTAGGAAATAATTCACCCCTCCACTTT. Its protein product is CAWRLKVGNNSPLHF.

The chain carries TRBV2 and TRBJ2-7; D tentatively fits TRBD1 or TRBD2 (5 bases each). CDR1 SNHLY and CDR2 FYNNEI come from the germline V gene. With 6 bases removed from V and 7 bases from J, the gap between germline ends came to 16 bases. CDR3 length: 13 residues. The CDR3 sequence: CASSRNTGREQYF. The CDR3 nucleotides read TGTGCCAGCAGCAGGAACACGGGACGGGAGCAGTACTTC.

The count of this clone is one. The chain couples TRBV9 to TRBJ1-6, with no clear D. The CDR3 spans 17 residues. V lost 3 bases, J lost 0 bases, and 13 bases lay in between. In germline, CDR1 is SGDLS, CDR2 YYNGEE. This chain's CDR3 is CASSADGFSSYNSPLHF. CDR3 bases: TGTGCCAGCAGCGCGGACGGCTTCAGCTCCTATAATTCACCCCTCCACTTT. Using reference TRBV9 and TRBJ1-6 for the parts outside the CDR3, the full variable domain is DSGVTQTPKHLITATGQRVTLRCSPRSGDLSVYWYQQSLDQGLQFLIQYYNGEERAKGNILERFSAQQFPDLHSELNLSSLELGDSALYFCASSADGFSSYNSPLHFGNGTRLTVT.

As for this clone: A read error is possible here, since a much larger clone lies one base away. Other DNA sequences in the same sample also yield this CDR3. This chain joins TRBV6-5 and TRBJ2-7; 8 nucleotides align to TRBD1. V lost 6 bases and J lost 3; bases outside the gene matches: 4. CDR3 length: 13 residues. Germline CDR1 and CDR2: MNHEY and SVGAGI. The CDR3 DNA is TGTGCCAGCAGCCGGACAGGGATCTACGAGCAGTACTTC. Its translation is CASSRTGIYEQYF.

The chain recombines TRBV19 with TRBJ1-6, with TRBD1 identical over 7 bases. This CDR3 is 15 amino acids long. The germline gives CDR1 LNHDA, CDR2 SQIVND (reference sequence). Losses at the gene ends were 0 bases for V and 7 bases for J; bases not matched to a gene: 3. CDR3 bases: TGTGCCAGTAGTATAGAGACAGGGAGGAATTCACCCCTCCACTTT. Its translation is CASSIETGRNSPLHF.

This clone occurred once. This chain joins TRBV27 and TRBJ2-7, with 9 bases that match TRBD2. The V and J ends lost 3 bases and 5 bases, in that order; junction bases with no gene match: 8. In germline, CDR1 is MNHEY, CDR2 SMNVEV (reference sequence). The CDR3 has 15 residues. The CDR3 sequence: CASSFGGLAHHEQYF. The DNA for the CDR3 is TGTGCCAGCAGTTTTGGAGGACTAGCGCACCACGAGCAGTACTTC.

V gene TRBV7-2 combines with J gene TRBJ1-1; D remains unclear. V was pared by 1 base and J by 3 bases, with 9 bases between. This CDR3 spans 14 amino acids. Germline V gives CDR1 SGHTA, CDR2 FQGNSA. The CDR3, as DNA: TGTGCCAGCAGCTTAGATCTTGCGTACACTGAAGCTTTCTTT. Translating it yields CASSLDLAYTEAFF.

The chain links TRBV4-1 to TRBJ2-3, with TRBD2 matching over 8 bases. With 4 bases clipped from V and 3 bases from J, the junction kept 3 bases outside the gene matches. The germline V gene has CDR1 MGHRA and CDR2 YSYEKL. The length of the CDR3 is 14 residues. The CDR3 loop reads CASSRERGTDTQYF. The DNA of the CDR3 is TGCGCCAGCAGCCGTGAGCGGGGGACAGATACGCAGTATTTT.

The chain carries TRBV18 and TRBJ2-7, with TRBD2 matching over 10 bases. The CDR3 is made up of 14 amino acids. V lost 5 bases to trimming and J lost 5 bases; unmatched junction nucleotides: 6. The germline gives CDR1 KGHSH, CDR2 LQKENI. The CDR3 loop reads CASSTLAGWNEQYF. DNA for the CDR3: TGTGCCAGCTCAACACTAGCGGGATGGAACGAGCAGTACTTC.